Each of the 6 T cell receptor beta chains below was sequenced from the same sample in a study of molecular identifiers for immune sequencing clone quantification. TCRdb used MiXCR to reprocess the PCR reads, holding one entry per CDR3 protein. The table includes more than 550,000 distinct CDR3 sequences, over 25% detected once. Input material: naive CD8+ T cells from blood, with Jurkat cell RNA spiked in. The subset was: FACS-sorted CD8+CD4-CCR7+CD45RA+ naive T cells. Receptors were obtained from a human donor in good health. Some libraries in this study had Jurkat cell RNA spiked in.

Turning to this clonotype: This clone may be a read error of a much larger clone one base away. The chain recombines TRBV4-3 with TRBJ2-3; D uncertain. Germline V gene data show CDR1 as LGHNA and CDR2 as YSLEER. The CDR3 length is 13 residues. The CDR3 loop is CAGSQIRGDTQYF. For the CDR3, the DNA is TGCGCCGGCAGCCAAATTCGTGGAGATACGCAGTATTTT.

In its sample, this clonotype was seen a few times. One end of the junction fails to match germline, which may point to a read error. The gene calls are TRBV10-3 and TRBJ2-7, with TRBD2 matching over 8 bases. The CDR3 is 16 residues long. Germline V lookup: CDR1 ENHRY, CDR2 SYGVKD. The CDR3 DNA sequence: TGTGCCATCAGTGAGTCGGGAGCGGGAGTGTCCTACGAGCAGCACTTC. Its protein is CAISESGAGVSYEQHF.

To note about this clonotype: A much larger clone differs from this one at a single base, so this may be a read error. A read error is likely, as this CDR3 ends without the conserved phenylalanine or tryptophan. The CDR3 is CASSLGSVGADTQYS. In nucleotides, the CDR3 is TGTGCCAGCAGCTTAGGAAGTGTCGGCGCAGATACGCAGTATTCT. V gene TRBV13 combines with J gene TRBJ2-3; unclear D gene. The CDR3 contains 15 residues. V lost 0 bases and J lost 4, with 11 bases in between. Germline V gives CDR1 PRHDT, CDR2 FYEKMQ (reference sequence).

Details on this clonotype: No conserved phenylalanine or tryptophan is present at the end of the CDR3, so a read error is the likely explanation. The rearrangement uses TRBV4-3 and TRBJ1-1; no definite D call. The CDR3 sequence is 12 residues long. Germline V gene sequence: CDR1 LGHNA, CDR2 YSLEER. Between the trimmed V and J ends, which lost 1 base and 5 bases, there was a span of 5 bases. CDR3 DNA: TGCGCCAGCAGCCAAGGGCAGACTGAAGCTTTCCTT. Amino acid sequence: CASSQGQTEAFL.

In regard to this clonotype: One end of the junction fails to match germline, which may point to a read error. V usage is TRBV7-9 and J usage is TRBJ1-4; no firm D call. Germline V gene data show CDR1 as SEHNR and CDR2 as FQNEAQ (reference sequence). CDR3 length equals 15 residues. The CDR3 bases are TGTGCCAGCAGCTTAACGGCAGTAACTAGTGAAAAACTGTTTTTT. It yields the protein CASSLTAVTSEKLFF.

This clonotype was counted at least ten times. CDR3 DNA sequence: TGCGCCAGCAGCCAAGAAATATCCACCCACCCCCGTGGCTACACCTTC. It encodes CASSQEISTHPRGYTF. The chain combines TRBV4-1 with TRBJ1-2, with unresolved D. This CDR3 has 16 residues. In germline, CDR1 is MGHRA, CDR2 YSYEKL. Trimming removed 0 bases at V and 7 bases at J, with 18 bases between.